The next 3 T cell receptor beta chains were all read from a single sample in a study of blood T cell repertoires in COVID-19. TCRdb keeps only in-frame clones here, not all; method: immunoSEQ multiplex PCR. Seen here are 40,000 to 65,000 clones, roughly 85% observed once, and the top ten hold less than 3%. The sequencing input was peripheral blood. These receptor sequences come from a man older than 75 with acute or convalescent COVID-19.

V usage is TRBV28 and J usage is TRBJ1-2, with D possibly being TRBD1 (5 bases). CDR3 length: 14 amino acids. Trimming left V 3 bases short and J 3 bases short, with 11 bases between. Germline values: CDR1 MDHEN, CDR2 SYDVKM. The CDR3 loop is CASSLAGLDYGYTF. The CDR3 DNA reads TGTGCCAGCAGTTTGGCAGGGTTGGACTATGGCTACACCTTC.

This clone was detected a few times. The chain carries TRBV3-1 (or the pseudogene TRBV3-2) and TRBJ2-4, with 8 bases lining up with TRBD2. The V gene end was trimmed by 3 bases and the J gene end by 1 base; junction bases not matched to a gene: 14. The CDR3 sequence is 19 residues long. Per the germline V gene, CDR1 is LGHDT and CDR2 is YNNKEL (reference sequence). The CDR3 sequence is CASSHDRSGAIGAKNIQYF. Written as DNA, the CDR3 is TGTGCCAGCAGCCATGACCGTAGCGGGGCTATAGGGGCCAAAAACATTCAGTACTTC.

The chain uses TRBV11-2 and TRBJ1-4; perhaps TRBD1 as D (5 bases). V lost 5 bases to trimming and J lost 8 bases, with 27 bases between them. CDR1 and CDR2 (germline): SGHAT, FQNNGV. This CDR3 spans 18 amino acids. CDR3 nucleotide sequence: TGTGCCAGCAGCCTTTTCCGGCAGGGCCAAGGACTAGGGGAAAAACTGTTTTTT. Translating gives CASSLFRQGQGLGEKLFF.